This T cell receptor (beta chain) was profiled in a study of T-cell memory formation after mild COVID-19. The CDR3 runs 14 residues. CDR1 and CDR2 from the germline V gene are LGHDT and YNNKEL (reference sequence). V dropped 1 base and J dropped 2 bases, with 8 bases sitting between them. Via MiXCR, TCRdb re-called the 5' RACE reads, giving one row per CDR3 protein. The table lists around 200,000 distinct CDR3 sequences, around 25% of them singletons. Sequencing input: PBMCs or a T cell subset sorted from them (not recorded which). The chain uses TRBV3-1 and TRBJ1-2, with D uncertain. The clonotype comes from an adult woman who had mild COVID-19 (a few samples of this study predate the infection). Cell type and time point are not known. The CDR3 coding sequence is TGTGCCAGCAGCCAAGTGAGAGGGAACTATGGCTACACCTTC. Translation gives CASSQVRGNYGYTF.